The clone carrying this TCR beta chain was detected only a few times. The antigen remains undetermined. An Oncomine TCR Beta short-read assay was used to sequence the DNA from cultured CD4+ T cells. TCRdb re-called the PCR reads with MiXCR, one entry per CDR3 protein. The sample includes about 20,000 distinct CDR3 sequences, about 52% of them seen just once. These data come from a study of vaccination and CD4 T cells after COVID-19. Turning to the study itself: Cells were stimulated with overlapping spike peptides from SARS-CoV-2, HCoV-NL63, HCoV-OC43 and HCoV-229E. Notes on the study in general: The analysis of convalescent patients involved relatively few individuals and lacked early post-infection timepoints.

Specified treatment: roughly 10-day PBMC culture with coronavirus spike peptide pools or control peptides (ViraFEST assay). Germline V gene lookup returns CDR1 MNHNS and CDR2 SASEGT. This CDR3 region has 14 residues. J gave up 6 bases and V 4 bases, and 4 bases lay outside the gene matches. V is TRBV6-1 and J is TRBJ2-7; 12 bases fit TRBD1. Sequenced: CD4+ T cells from blood, cultured in vitro. This TCR came from a human donor who had recovered from COVID-19. CDR3 bases: TGTGCCAGCAGTGGAAGGGACAGGGGGCTCGAGCAGTACTTC. Amino acids: CASSGRDRGLEQYF.